The 15 T cell receptor beta chains in this list originate from one sample, sequenced in a study of T-cell reconstitution after alpha-beta-depleted transplantation in children. Construction of the TCRbeta library involved unique molecular identifiers. TCRdb re-called the PCR reads through MiXCR, storing one row per CDR3 protein. Here the sample spans 260,000 or so distinct CDR3 sequences, approximately 12% being singletons. The sample in question was PBMCs from the stem cell graft donor, obtained from the stem cell graft. Source of these receptors: a human donor who donated a stem cell graft to a child with acute lymphoblastic leukemia.

This clonotype was observed at least ten times. The rearrangement joins TRBV5-1 to TRBJ2-1; no definite D call. Trimming took 0 bases from V and 6 from J, leaving 10 bases between them. This CDR3 spans 14 amino acids. Per germline, CDR1 SGHRS and CDR2 YFSETQ. CDR3 amino acids: CASSLAFASNEQFF. In DNA, the CDR3 is TGCGCCAGCAGCTTGGCCTTCGCTAGCAATGAGCAGTTCTTC.

This clonotype has at least ten counts. This chain uses TRBV6-5 with TRBJ2-1, with a weak D call TRBD2 (6 bases). The CDR3 is 15 amino acids. Per the germline V gene, CDR1 is MNHEY and CDR2 is SVGAGI. Between the trimmed V and J ends, which lost 0 bases and 8 bases, there was a span of 14 bases. As DNA, the CDR3 is TGTGCCAGCAGTTACTCGATCGGGGGAGTGCATGAGCAGTTCTTC. This gives the protein CASSYSIGGVHEQFF.

Ten or more counts support this clonotype. The chain combines TRBV10-3 with TRBJ2-1; D is possibly TRBD1 or TRBD2 (5 bases each). Germline assignment: CDR1 ENHRY and CDR2 SYGVKD. Trimming removed 0 bases from V and 6 bases from J, with 12 bases in between. The CDR3 totals 15 residues. Written as DNA, the CDR3 is TGTGCCATCAGTGAGTCGAAACCAGGGAGCAATGAGCAGTTCTTC. This sequence encodes CAISESKPGSNEQFF.

This clonotype was observed at least ten times. The rearrangement links TRBV7-2 to TRBJ2-3, with 8 bases aligning to TRBD2. The CDR3 is made up of 16 amino acids. From germline, CDR1 is SGHTA and CDR2 FQGNSA. Germline trimming cut 7 bases from V and 0 bases from J; bases unmatched to any gene: 9. The CDR3 sequence is CASTLFSGISTDTQYF. As DNA, the CDR3 is TGTGCCAGCACCCTTTTTAGCGGGATCAGCACAGATACGCAGTATTTT.

About this clonotype: A much larger clone differs from this one at a single base, so this may be a read error. J is TRBJ2-2 and V is TRBV20-1; no definite D call. The V gene's germline CDR1 is DFQATT and CDR2 SNEGSKA (reference sequence). Trimming removed 7 bases at V and 9 bases at J, with 15 bases between. The CDR3 runs to 12 residues. The CDR3 DNA is TGCAGTGTTAGGCGCGGAAGGCGGGAGCTGTTTTTT. Protein product: CSVRRGRRELFF.

The rearrangement joins TRBV30 to TRBJ2-7; maybe TRBD1 (6 bases). V was pared by 0 bases and J by 2 bases, with 8 bases between. Germline values: CDR1 GTSNPN, CDR2 SVGIG (reference sequence). The CDR3 runs 13 residues. CDR3 residues: CAWSVGTTYEQYF. The CDR3 coding sequence is TGTGCCTGGAGTGTAGGGACAACCTACGAGCAGTACTTC.

The sample holds a few counts of this clonotype. J is TRBJ2-4 and V is TRBV12-3 or TRBV12-4; 8 bases map to TRBD1. V was pared by 4 bases and J by 6 bases, with 8 bases of the junction left unmatched. The CDR3 spans 15 residues. This CDR3 is CASSSNRGLGNIQYF. The CDR3 nucleotides are TGTGCCAGCAGTTCCAACAGGGGGTTGGGAAACATTCAGTACTTC.

This clonotype was seen many times. V usage is TRBV5-5 and J usage is TRBJ2-5; unclear D gene. The germline V and J ends were trimmed by 2 bases and 4 bases, with 6 bases remaining between them. The germline V gene encodes CDR1 SGHKS and CDR2 YYEKEE (reference sequence). This CDR3 comprises 12 residues. The CDR3 bases are TGTGCCAGCAGCTTAGGGCCAGAGACCCAGTACTTC. This codes for CASSLGPETQYF.

This clonotype showed up many times. The chain couples TRBV29-1 to TRBJ2-1; no definite D call. CDR1 is SQVTM, CDR2 ANQGSEA, per germline. This CDR3 spans 11 amino acids. Trimming shortened V by 1 base and J by 5 bases, and 3 bases separated the two germline ends. The CDR3 loop reads CSVEANNEQFF. As DNA, the CDR3 is TGCAGCGTTGAAGCGAACAATGAGCAGTTCTTC.

In regard to this clonotype: This could be a read error, since a much larger clone is one nucleotide away. The genes are TRBV14 and TRBJ2-2, with 8 bases fitting TRBD2. V shed 3 bases and J 4 bases; nucleotides not matched to a gene: 7. Germline CDR1 and CDR2: SGHDN and FVKESK. The CDR3 has 16 amino acids. CDR3 residues: CASSHRGGQSTGELFF. Here the CDR3 DNA reads TGTGCCAGCAGCCATCGGGGGGGGCAGTCCACCGGGGAGCTGTTTTTT.

This clonotype was recorded at least ten times. The V call is TRBV28, the J call TRBJ1-3, with D perhaps TRBD1 (6 bases). Trimming took off 6 bases at V and 0 bases at J, with 15 bases between the two ends. The CDR3 runs to 16 residues. CDR1 and CDR2 (germline): MDHEN, SYDVKM. The CDR3 DNA reads TGTGCCAGCAGGAGGACAGTGGGAAGCTCTGGAAACACCATATATTTT. It codes for CASRRTVGSSGNTIYF.

As concerns this clonotype: One base away lies a much larger clone, so this may be a sequencing read error. The chain uses TRBV6-1 and TRBJ1-2; D is unclear. With 8 bases removed from V and 0 bases from J, the gap between germline ends came to 7 bases. Per the germline V gene, CDR1 is MNHNS and CDR2 is SASEGT. CDR3 length: 12 amino acids. The chain's CDR3 is CASPESNYGYTF. CDR3 DNA sequence: TGTGCCAGCCCGGAGTCTAACTATGGCTACACCTTC.

The V and J genes are TRBV7-2 and TRBJ1-1, with D perhaps TRBD1 (6 bases). The CDR3 extends over 17 amino acids. V was shortened by 1 base and J by 0 bases, with 15 bases between the two germline ends. Germline V CDR1 and CDR2: SGHTA, FQGNSA. CDR3 amino acids: CASSLGGQLLMNTEAFF. The CDR3 DNA reads as TGTGCCAGCAGCTTAGGAGGACAGCTTCTTATGAACACTGAAGCTTTCTTT.

This clonotype was seen ten or more times. The chain uses TRBV28 and TRBJ2-7; TRBD1 matches 9 bases. The V and J ends lost 3 bases and 3 bases, in that order; junction bases with no gene match: 9. This CDR3 is 16 amino acids long. Per germline, CDR1 MDHEN and CDR2 SYDVKM. CDR3 sequence: CASSFPPDRGLYEQYF. CDR3 DNA: TGTGCCAGCAGTTTCCCCCCGGACAGGGGACTCTACGAGCAGTACTTC.

This clonotype was seen at least ten times. This chain uses TRBV5-1 with TRBJ1-1; TRBD1 might be the D (5 bases). This CDR3 has 14 amino acids. V dropped 9 bases and J dropped 1 base, with 16 bases sitting between them. In germline, CDR1 is SGHRS, CDR2 YFSETQ. CDR3: CATTRGEQNTEAFF. In DNA form, the CDR3 reads TGCGCCACCACGAGGGGAGAGCAGAACACTGAAGCTTTCTTT.